These 14 T cell receptor beta chains share one sample of origin, sequenced in a study of T cells in Graves' hyperthyroidism and ophthalmopathy. Researchers took RNA transcripts and amplified the TCR beta CDR3 regions from them. The HTBI set primed first-round TCR CDR3 RT-PCR. One entry per CDR3 protein results from TCRdb running MiXCR on the multiplex PCR reads. Of about 570,000 distinct CDR3 sequences in the sample, roughly 15% were seen once. Sample: blood. The receptor source for this set is a woman between 40 and 50 years old with Graves' hyperthyroidism.

This clonotype was observed many times. The V call is TRBV6-1, the J call TRBJ2-1; TRBD1 matches at 9 bases. Germline V gene lookup returns CDR1 MNHNS and CDR2 SASEGT. The CDR3 extends over 15 amino acids. V gave up 3 bases and J gave up 3 bases; unmatched junction bases: 3. CDR3 nucleotide sequence: TGTGCCAGCAGTGACCCGGGACAGGGCTACAATGAGCAGTTCTTC. Encoded protein: CASSDPGQGYNEQFF.

This clonotype has just a few counts. The chain links TRBV3-1 to TRBJ2-3, with TRBD1 matching over 8 bases. The CDR3 runs 14 residues. Germline CDR1 is LGHDT and CDR2 is YNNKEL (reference sequence). The ends lost 9 bases at V and 1 base at J; junction bases unmatched: 6. The CDR3 is CASMKTGGTDTQYF. CDR3 coding DNA: TGTGCCAGTATGAAGACAGGGGGCACAGATACGCAGTATTTT.

In this sample, this clonotype turned up a few times. The genes are TRBV6-2 or TRBV6-3 and TRBJ2-1, with a tentative D call TRBD1 (5 bases). The germline V gene has CDR1 MNHEY and CDR2 SVGEGT. The length of the CDR3 is 12 residues. Trimming left V 6 bases short and J 9 bases short, with 12 bases between. CDR3 DNA sequence: TGTGCCAGCAGAAAAGGTGGGGCTGAGCAGTTCTTC. This encodes CASRKGGAEQFF.

Notes on this clonotype: Sequence at one end of the junction differs from germline and may be a read error. This chain connects TRBV7-3 to TRBJ2-7, with TRBD2 as a possible D gene (5 bases). Germline CDR1 SGHTA, CDR2 FQGTGA. The CDR3 runs 12 residues. The CDR3 sequence is CASSPTRYGQYF. DNA of the CDR3: TGTGCCAGCAGCCCAACTAGGTACGGGCAGTACTTC.

In this sample, this clonotype turned up many times. The chain links TRBV18 to TRBJ2-7; D possibly matches TRBD1 or TRBD2 (5 bases each). Germline loops: CDR1 KGHSH, CDR2 LQKENI. The CDR3 is made up of 14 amino acids. V shed 1 base and J shed 0 bases, with 7 bases lying between them. In DNA form, the CDR3 reads TGTGCCAGCTCACCACGGGGGAGCTCCTACGAGCAGTACTTC. Translating it yields CASSPRGSSYEQYF.

The sample holds many counts of this clonotype. The chain is built from TRBV5-1 and TRBJ2-1; TRBD1 agrees at 7 bases. Germline CDR1 and CDR2: SGHRS and YFSETQ. CDR3 length: 16 residues. V gave up 2 bases and J gave up 2 bases; unmatched junction bases: 7. CDR3 residues: CASSFTWTGTYNEQFF. For the CDR3, the DNA is TGCGCCAGCAGCTTTACCTGGACAGGTACCTACAATGAGCAGTTCTTC.

This clonotype was counted ten times or more. The V call is TRBV24-1, the J call TRBJ2-7; D uncertain. Trimming removed 4 bases from V and 4 bases from J, with 4 bases in between. The CDR3 contains 11 residues. CDR1 is KGHDR and CDR2 is SFDVKD in the germline V gene. The CDR3 DNA is TGTGCCACCAGTGACGATTACGAGCAGTACTTC. Translation: CATSDDYEQYF.

This clonotype was counted only a few times. This chain uses TRBV5-6 with TRBJ1-2, with D tentatively TRBD1 (5 bases). Germline CDR1 SGHDT, CDR2 YYEEEE. The CDR3 runs 14 residues. Trimming took 4 bases from V and 2 from J, leaving 12 bases between them. The DNA of the CDR3 is TGTGCCAGCAGCCGCCGGGACGGCAACTATGGCTACACCTTC. It is translated as CASSRRDGNYGYTF.

This chain uses TRBV28 with TRBJ2-3; TRBD2 matches at 11 bases. The CDR3 covers 15 residues. Trimming cost V 6 bases and J 6 bases; bases outside gene matches: 8. Per germline, CDR1 MDHEN and CDR2 SYDVKM. The CDR3 reads CASSFSGRAQDTQYF. CDR3 coding DNA: TGTGCCAGCAGCTTTAGCGGGAGGGCTCAGGATACGCAGTATTTT.

The chain joins TRBV20-1 to TRBJ2-7; 10 nucleotides match TRBD1. The CDR3 consists of 13 residues. Unmatched junction bases numbered 9, after V lost 6 bases and J lost 7 bases. Germline V gives CDR1 DFQATT, CDR2 SNEGSKA (reference sequence). CDR3 sequence: CSARGQGQREQYF. CDR3 nucleotides: TGCAGTGCGAGGGGACAGGGGCAGCGGGAGCAGTACTTC.

In this sample, this clonotype turned up many times. J is TRBJ2-2 and V is TRBV7-9, with D perhaps matching TRBD1 (6 bases). This CDR3 comprises 14 residues. Germline lookup yields CDR1 SEHNR and CDR2 FQNEAQ (reference sequence). V lost 6 bases and J 1 base, leaving 9 bases between the germline ends. The CDR3 reads CASSSGENTGELFF. The CDR3 DNA is TGTGCCAGCAGTTCAGGGGAGAACACCGGGGAGCTGTTTTTT.

This chain uses TRBV7-2 with TRBJ2-2; 7 bases align to TRBD2. V lost 1 base and J lost 7; bases outside the gene matches: 9. This CDR3 region has 16 residues. The germline V gene has CDR1 SGHTA and CDR2 FQGNSA. CDR3 coding DNA: TGTGCCAGCAGCTTAGTTTTGGGAGGGCCGGGCGGGGAGCTGTTTTTT. Translated: CASSLVLGGPGGELFF.

This clonotype occurred a few times. V usage is TRBV27 and J usage is TRBJ1-2; D remains ambiguous. V lost 3 bases, J lost 4 bases, and 18 bases lay in between. The CDR3 covers 16 residues. The germline V gene has CDR1 MNHEY and CDR2 SMNVEV (reference sequence). CDR3 protein: CASSFVGGPHPYGYTF. Written as DNA, the CDR3 is TGTGCCAGCAGTTTCGTGGGTGGGCCTCACCCCTATGGCTACACCTTC.

This clonotype was detected many times. The genes are TRBV6-1 and TRBJ2-5; TRBD1 matches at 9 bases. The CDR3 length is 14 residues. Trimming cost V 6 bases and J 5 bases; bases outside gene matches: 7. CDR1 and CDR2 from the germline V gene are MNHNS and SASEGT. CDR3 sequence: CASRNRGRGETQYF. The CDR3 region has the DNA TGTGCCAGCAGGAACAGGGGGCGGGGTGAGACCCAGTACTTC.